The 25 T cell receptor beta chains below come from one sample, sequenced in a study of shared clonotypes between healthy human individuals. Measured with immunoSEQ multiplex PCR; TCRdb has only the in-frame clones, and not every one. The sample holds 850,000 to 1,200,000 clones, more than 60% seen once. The sample comprised memory CD4+ T cells sorted from blood. Subset denoted: CD45RA-negative fraction. Receptor source: a man in his late teens or twenties in good health.

The V call is TRBV29-1, the J call TRBJ1-1; tentative D call: TRBD1 (6 bases). The CDR3 is made up of 13 amino acids. In germline, CDR1 is SQVTM, CDR2 ANQGSEA. The germline V and J ends were trimmed by 7 bases and 5 bases, with 17 bases remaining between them. Here the CDR3 DNA reads TGCAGCGCCACCCGGACACAGGGAACTGAAGCTTTCTTT. This codes for CSATRTQGTEAFF.

Turning to this clone: One end of the junction fails to match germline, which may point to a read error. The J gene is TRBJ2-5, the V gene TRBV30; the match to TRBD2 covers 12 bases. The CDR3 is made up of 15 amino acids. CDR1 is GTSNPN and CDR2 is SVGIG in the germline V gene (reference sequence). The CDR3, as DNA: TGTGCCCGGAGTGGAGGAACTAGCGGGGGGGAGACCCAGTACTTC. This encodes CARSGGTSGGETQYF.

The V gene is TRBV4-1, the J gene TRBJ2-3, with TRBD2 identical over 7 bases. The V and J ends lost 0 bases and 6 bases, in that order; junction bases with no gene match: 9. The germline gives CDR1 MGHRA, CDR2 YSYEKL. The CDR3 is made up of 16 amino acids. The CDR3 DNA is TGCGCCAGCAGCCAAGATCCGGGGGGATTGTTCGATACGCAGTATTTT. It translates to CASSQDPGGLFDTQYF.

The chain carries TRBV7-8 and TRBJ2-5, with TRBD2 identical over 10 bases. CDR3 length: 17 amino acids. Germline V gives CDR1 SGHVS, CDR2 FQNEAQ. The junction had 18 bases not matched to a gene; V was cut back by 5 bases and J by 9 bases. The CDR3 sequence: CASSLIAGGHQNRSQYF. CDR3 in DNA: TGTGCCAGCAGCCTTATAGCGGGAGGCCATCAAAATCGGTCCCAGTACTTC.

The chain carries TRBV5-1 and TRBJ2-2; D may be TRBD1 (5 bases). The germline V gene has CDR1 SGHRS and CDR2 YFSETQ. The CDR3 is made up of 15 amino acids. Trimming removed 0 bases at V and 4 bases at J, with 10 bases between. The CDR3 protein is CASSLEGDGTGELFF. The CDR3 coding sequence is TGCGCCAGCAGCTTGGAAGGGGATGGCACCGGGGAGCTGTTTTTT.

The V call is TRBV5-4, the J call TRBJ2-5, with TRBD1 matching 8 bases. V dropped 4 bases and J dropped 0; count of bases not matched to a gene: 8. The CDR3 contains 16 residues. Germline CDR1 and CDR2: SGHNT and YYREEE (reference sequence). The CDR3 nucleotides are TGTGCCAGCAGCCTGAGGACAGGGACGTACCAAGAGACCCAGTACTTC. Translated: CASSLRTGTYQETQYF. The full variable domain, completed using reference TRBV5-4 and TRBJ2-5, is ETGVTQSPTHLIKTRGQQVTLRCSSQSGHNTVSWYQQALGQGPQFIFQYYREEENGRGNFPPRFSGLQFPNYSSELNVNALELDDSALYLCASSLRTGTYQETQYFGPGTRLLVL.

In the case of this clone: The same CDR3 also results from other DNA sequences found in this sample. The chain couples TRBV5-1 to TRBJ2-7; a possible D gene is TRBD1 (8 bases). The CDR3 runs 14 residues. Germline assignment: CDR1 SGHRS and CDR2 YFSETQ. V lost 4 bases to trimming and J lost 1 base, with 12 bases between them. The CDR3 DNA sequence: TGCGCCAGCAGCGAACAGGGGGGGTCCTACGAGCAGTACTTC. Residues: CASSEQGGSYEQYF. Complete variable domain (other parts from reference TRBV5-1 and TRBJ2-7): KAGVTQTPRYLIKTRGQQVTLSCSPISGHRSVSWYQQTPGQGLQFLFEYFSETQRNKGNFPGRFSGRQFSNSRSEMNVSTLELGDSALYLCASSEQGGSYEQYFGPGTRLTVT.

This clone has a single count. The genes are TRBV11-2 and TRBJ2-3; 16 nucleotides align to TRBD2. The CDR3 contains 17 residues. Unmatched junction bases numbered 7, after V lost 5 bases and J lost 5 bases. CDR1 is SGHAT, CDR2 FQNNGV, per germline. For the CDR3, the DNA is TGTGCCAGCAGCCGAGGGACTAGCGGGGGGGCTGGAGATACGCAGTATTTT. Its protein product is CASSRGTSGGAGDTQYF.

This clone was found once. The chain is built from TRBV5-1 and TRBJ2-5, with 13 bases lining up with TRBD2. The trim removed 3 bases at V and 5 bases at J, leaving 7 bases unmatched. This CDR3 contains 16 residues. Germline-derived CDR1 and CDR2 are SGHRS and YFSETQ. This CDR3 reads CASSSQLAGGLETQYF. CDR3 coding DNA: TGCGCCAGCAGCTCACAACTAGCGGGGGGGCTGGAGACCCAGTACTTC.

This chain connects TRBV4-1 to TRBJ2-5, with TRBD1 matching over 7 bases. The DNA end is a closer match to TRBJ2-7, so the J assignment may be wrong. This CDR3 contains 13 residues. CDR1 is MGHRA, CDR2 YSYEKL, per germline. CDR3 protein: CASSPQGSYEQYF. In DNA form, the CDR3 reads TGCGCCAGCAGCCCACAGGGGTCCTACGAGCAGTACTTC.

The chain couples TRBV6-1 to TRBJ2-5, with D possibly being TRBD1 (5 bases). V lost 5 bases and J 2 bases, leaving 15 bases between the germline ends. The CDR3 covers 15 residues. Germline lookup yields CDR1 MNHNS and CDR2 SASEGT. As DNA, the CDR3 is TGTGCCAGCAGTCCTCGTCTCAGGGCGCAAGAGACCCAGTACTTC. It encodes CASSPRLRAQETQYF.

The gene calls are TRBV7-2 and TRBJ2-7; 7 bases are a match to TRBD2. Germline V lookup: CDR1 SGHTA, CDR2 FQGNSA. The CDR3 has 15 residues. Trimming removed 2 bases from V and 4 bases from J; junction bases left unmatched: 8. The CDR3 DNA reads TGTGCCAGCAGCTTATTTGCGGGAGCTAGGTACGAGCAGTACTTC. This translates into CASSLFAGARYEQYF.

The chain couples TRBV11-2 to TRBJ2-7, with 8 bases matching TRBD1. V lost 2 bases to trimming and J lost 6 bases; unmatched junction nucleotides: 9. Germline V lookup: CDR1 SGHAT, CDR2 FQNNGV. This CDR3 has 15 residues. The CDR3 DNA follows: TGTGCCAGCAGCTTACACGGACAGGGACTGGGCGAGCAGTACTTC. It translates to CASSLHGQGLGEQYF.

V usage is TRBV4-1 and J usage is TRBJ2-7; the D gene is possibly TRBD1 (5 bases). Trimming stripped 0 bases from V and 4 bases from J, with 13 bases between. This CDR3 spans 15 amino acids. Germline CDR1 MGHRA, CDR2 YSYEKL. The CDR3 DNA reads TGCGCCAGCAGCCAAGAAGGCGGCAGGGCGTACGAGCAGTACTTC. Amino acid sequence: CASSQEGGRAYEQYF.

This clone was found a few times. The chain uses TRBV7-2 and TRBJ1-1; D unresolved. Germline V gives CDR1 SGHTA, CDR2 FQGNSA. This CDR3 is 12 amino acids long. V was pared by 1 base and J by 5 bases, with 5 bases between. The CDR3 DNA sequence: TGTGCCAGCAGCTTAGAGAGGACTGAAGCTTTCTTT. Amino acid sequence: CASSLERTEAFF.

This clone was seen a handful of times. The CDR3 protein is CAWSTPGGQPQHF. DNA of the CDR3: TGTGCCTGGAGTACCCCCGGGGGCCAGCCCCAGCATTTT. This chain uses TRBV30 with TRBJ1-5; possible D gene TRBD1, 6 bases. CDR1 is GTSNPN, CDR2 SVGIG, per germline (reference sequence). The germline V and J ends were trimmed by 2 bases and 7 bases, with 12 bases remaining between them. The CDR3 covers 13 residues.

The CDR3 is CASSDSDSLKYGELFF. In nucleotides, the CDR3 is TGCGCCAGCAGTGACTCGGACAGCCTTAAGTACGGGGAGCTGTTTTTT. This chain links TRBV10-1 with TRBJ2-2, with a tentative D call TRBD1 (6 bases). With 3 bases removed from V and 7 bases from J, the gap between germline ends came to 18 bases. This CDR3 region has 16 residues. Germline assignment: CDR1 WNHNN and CDR2 SYGVQD (reference sequence).

The chain joins TRBV7-9 to TRBJ1-6, with TRBD1 identical over 8 bases. V was pared by 5 bases and J by 7 bases, with 7 bases of the junction left unmatched. There are 15 residues in the CDR3. Germline V gives CDR1 SEHNR, CDR2 FQNEAQ (reference sequence). Here the CDR3 reads CASSDRGGINSPLHF. CDR3 sequence (DNA): TGTGCCAGCAGCGACAGGGGCGGAATCAATTCACCCCTCCACTTT.

The chain is built from TRBV6-5 and TRBJ2-7, with D possibly being TRBD2 (5 bases). The CDR3 runs to 13 residues. The germline V gene has CDR1 MNHEY and CDR2 SVGAGI. The V end was cut by 8 bases, the J end by 0 bases, with 11 bases between. The CDR3: CASRRGSSYEQYF. The CDR3 bases are TGTGCCAGCCGTAGAGGGAGCTCCTACGAGCAGTACTTC.

This clone was observed a single time. This sequence joins TRBV29-1 and TRBJ2-3; TRBD2 matches at 8 bases. The CDR3 runs 15 residues. Per the germline V gene, CDR1 is SQVTM and CDR2 is ANQGSEA. After removal of 4 bases from V and 7 bases from J, the junction contained 13 bases not matched to a gene. The CDR3 DNA reads TGCAGCGTTGTATGGACGGGAGGGAGGTTCAATACGCAGTATTTT. Translated: CSVVWTGGRFNTQYF.

The V gene is TRBV10-3, the J gene TRBJ2-5; possibly TRBD1 or TRBD2 for D (6 bases each). V was pared by 4 bases and J by 5 bases, with 11 bases between. The CDR3 has 13 residues. Germline CDR1 reads ENHRY; CDR2 reads SYGVKD. For the CDR3, the DNA is TGTGCCATCAGTGGGGGGGCCGCCGAGACCCAGTACTTC. This translates into CAISGGAAETQYF.

This chain joins TRBV4-3 and TRBJ2-1, with 7 positions matching TRBD2. CDR3 length: 18 residues. The V gene end was trimmed by 4 bases and the J gene end by 7 bases; junction bases not matched to a gene: 19. CDR1 LGHNA and CDR2 YSLEER come from the germline V gene. In DNA, the CDR3 is TGCGCCAGCAGCCCGACTCGGGCTAGCGGAACTTTAGGAAATGAGCAGTTCTTC. It is translated as CASSPTRASGTLGNEQFF.

The CDR3 is CASSRRQGEGTGELFF. The CDR3 nucleotides are TGCGCCAGCAGCCGAAGACAGGGGGAAGGCACCGGGGAGCTGTTTTTT. The chain links TRBV5-1 to TRBJ2-2; 9 bases align to TRBD1. Trimming at V came to 4 bases and at J to 4 bases, leaving 8 bases not matched to a gene. CDR1 and CDR2 from the germline V gene are SGHRS and YFSETQ. The CDR3 is 16 amino acids.

The chain carries TRBV18 and TRBJ1-1; 7 bases map to TRBD1. V shed 3 bases, J shed 1 base, and the junction held 5 bases outside the gene matches. Germline CDR1 KGHSH, CDR2 LQKENI. The CDR3 loop spans 15 amino acids. The CDR3 is CASSPDRPGNTEAFF. The CDR3 coding sequence is TGTGCCAGCTCACCGGACAGGCCCGGGAACACTGAAGCTTTCTTT.

This clone showed up just a few times. The V call is TRBV10-2, the J call TRBJ2-1, with 7 bases identical to TRBD2. Germline V gene data show CDR1 as WSHSY and CDR2 as SAAADI. V shed 3 bases and J 4 bases; nucleotides not matched to a gene: 9. The CDR3 is 16 residues long. In DNA form, the CDR3 reads TGCGCCAGCAGTGACCCGGGGGAGGGCCAGTACAATGAGCAGTTCTTC. Protein sequence: CASSDPGEGQYNEQFF.